A single sample gave rise to the 31 T cell receptor beta chains below, sequenced in a study of HIV-infected patients and healthy controls. 450 to 600 ng RNA was reverse transcribed with alpha and beta constant-region primers. Separate chain-specific third strand synthesis with multiplexing indices produced the alpha and beta libraries. From the 5' RACE reads, TCRdb called clonotypes with MiXCR, one entry per CDR3 protein. The data hold 18,000 or so distinct CDR3 sequences, with 12% observed a single time. No cell fractionation was done, so the repertoire covers all unsorted peripheral blood T cells. The sequencing sample was made of blood. The receptors shown here come from an adult in good health.

This clonotype was counted ten times or more. J is TRBJ2-7 and V is TRBV5-1, with 10 bases identical to TRBD1. Germline values: CDR1 SGHRS, CDR2 YFSETQ. Germline trimming cut 4 bases from V and 6 bases from J; bases unmatched to any gene: 7. The CDR3 consists of 14 residues. This CDR3 reads CASSNRRQGAEQYF. The CDR3 DNA follows: TGCGCCAGCAGCAATCGCAGACAGGGGGCCGAGCAGTACTTC.

Of note for this clonotype: Compared with germline, one end of the junction differs, possibly owing to a read error. This chain links TRBV7-2 with TRBJ2-1, with a tentative D call TRBD1 (5 bases). Germline lookup yields CDR1 SGHTA and CDR2 FQGNSA. The CDR3 is 15 residues long. Written as DNA, the CDR3 is TGTGCCAGCAGCTCGGGCACCAAGGGGATCAATGAGCGGTTCTTC. It translates to CASSSGTKGINERFF.

By proportion, this clonotype is medium-sized. DNA of the CDR3: TGTGCCAGCCTATCTCCGGCAGTCGGAGCTTTCTTT. This translates into CASLSPAVGAFF. This chain links TRBV6-5 with TRBJ1-1, with no clear D. Looked up from germline, CDR1 is MNHEY and CDR2 is SVGAGI. CDR3 size: 12 residues. Trimming shortened V by 8 bases and J by 10 bases, and 17 bases separated the two germline ends.

This clonotype is medium-sized by share. This chain connects TRBV29-1 to TRBJ2-1, with 8 bases that match TRBD1. The length of the CDR3 is 14 residues. Germline V gene lookup returns CDR1 SQVTM and CDR2 ANQGSEA. Trimming cost V 3 bases and J 1 base; bases outside gene matches: 2. The CDR3 DNA sequence: TGCAGCGTTGACGACAGGGGATCCTACAATGAGCAGTTCTTC. Translation gives CSVDDRGSYNEQFF.

The chain joins TRBV29-1 to TRBJ1-2; D is unresolved. The CDR3 is 11 amino acids. V lost 1 base, J lost 8 bases, and 8 bases lay in between. Germline assignment: CDR1 SQVTM and CDR2 ANQGSEA. This CDR3 is CSVEGGRGYTF. The CDR3 DNA is TGCAGCGTTGAAGGAGGGCGCGGCTACACCTTC.

By sample fraction, this clonotype is medium-sized. V usage is TRBV7-9 and J usage is TRBJ2-7; 9 nucleotides match TRBD1. This CDR3 is built from 19 residues. With 1 base clipped from V and 2 bases from J, the junction kept 15 bases outside the gene matches. CDR1 is SEHNR and CDR2 is FQNEAQ in the germline V gene (reference sequence). The CDR3 DNA is TGTGCCAGCAGCTTAGGTATTGGGGGGCCCGGGACAGGGACCTACGAGCAGTACTTC. It specifies CASSLGIGGPGTGTYEQYF.

This clonotype occurred many times. V is TRBV7-9 and J is TRBJ1-1; the D gene is possibly TRBD1 (5 bases). The length of the CDR3 is 14 residues. The V end lost 1 base, the J end lost 5 bases, and 11 bases lay between the germline ends. Germline loops: CDR1 SEHNR, CDR2 FQNEAQ (reference sequence). CDR3 bases: TGTGCCAGCAGCTTAGAAAGGGGTGTGACTGAAGCTTTCTTT. Its translation: CASSLERGVTEAFF. Supplemented by reference TRBV7-9 and TRBJ1-1, the full variable domain reads DTGVSQNPRHKITKRGQNVTFRCDPISEHNRLYWYRQTLGQGPEFLTYFQNEAQLEKSRLLSDRFSAERPKGSFSTLEIQRTEQGDSAMYLCASSLERGVTEAFFGQGTRLTVV.

This clonotype was recorded at least ten times. This chain links TRBV7-2 with TRBJ1-6; possible D gene TRBD1, 6 bases. CDR1 and CDR2 from the germline V gene are SGHTA and FQGNSA. V lost 11 bases, J lost 0 bases, and 17 bases lay in between. The CDR3 runs 16 residues. This CDR3 is CASAHRASSYNSPLHF. CDR3 DNA: TGTGCCTCGGCCCACAGGGCGAGCTCCTATAATTCACCCCTCCACTTT.

The J gene is TRBJ2-7, the V gene TRBV4-3, with D perhaps TRBD2 (5 bases). Deletions cut 0 bases from V and 5 bases from J, with 14 bases between. This CDR3 is 15 amino acids long. CDR1 and CDR2 (germline): LGHNA, YSLEER. The CDR3: CASSQERRSWDEQYF. As DNA, the CDR3 is TGCGCCAGCAGCCAAGAACGGAGGTCGTGGGACGAGCAGTACTTC.

This clonotype was counted ten times or more. As DNA, the CDR3 is TGTGCCAGCAGTTACGGACAGGGGGCGGCTTTCTTT. This encodes CASSYGQGAAFF. The chain couples TRBV6-2 or TRBV6-3 to TRBJ1-1; 11 bases match TRBD1. CDR3 length: 12 amino acids. CDR1 is MNHEY, CDR2 SVGEGT, per germline. V was clipped by 2 bases and J by 11 bases; unmatched bases: 1.

V is TRBV12-3 or TRBV12-4 and J is TRBJ2-7; unclear D gene. The CDR3 has 14 residues. V lost 3 bases to trimming and J lost 2 bases, with 11 bases between them. The CDR3: CASSLSSLPYEQYF. The DNA for the CDR3 is TGTGCCAGCAGTTTGTCTAGTCTCCCCTACGAGCAGTACTTC.

This clonotype was found many times. This chain connects TRBV5-1 to TRBJ1-2, with D tentatively TRBD1 (6 bases). Looked up from germline, CDR1 is SGHRS and CDR2 is YFSETQ. V was trimmed by 6 bases and J by 9 bases, leaving 24 bases between them. This CDR3 contains 15 residues. The DNA of the CDR3 is TGCGCCAGCAACTCCGGAGGCGGGGGCACGGGTAGCTACACCTTC. This codes for CASNSGGGGTGSYTF. The variable domain in full, completed from reference TRBV5-1 and TRBJ1-2, reads KAGVTQTPRYLIKTRGQQVTLSCSPISGHRSVSWYQQTPGQGLQFLFEYFSETQRNKGNFPGRFSGRQFSNSRSEMNVSTLELGDSALYLCASNSGGGGTGSYTFGSGTRLTVV.

This clonotype was found many times. The CDR3 region has the DNA TGCGCCAGCAGCCGTGAAGCCCCAAGCTCCTATAATTCACCCCTCCACTTT. Encoded protein: CASSREAPSSYNSPLHF. This chain links TRBV5-1 with TRBJ1-6; D unresolved. Germline loops: CDR1 SGHRS, CDR2 YFSETQ. Trimming removed 4 bases at V and 0 bases at J, with 14 bases between. The CDR3 runs to 17 residues.

This clonotype was picked up a small number of times. This chain uses TRBV5-1 with TRBJ1-6; 7 bases line up with TRBD1. V gave up 4 bases and J gave up 5 bases; unmatched junction bases: 9. The CDR3 covers 16 residues. Germline CDR1 is SGHRS and CDR2 is YFSETQ. CDR3 loop: CASSLATGYDNSPLHF. In nucleotides, the CDR3 is TGCGCCAGCAGCCTCGCGACAGGGTATGATAATTCACCCCTCCACTTT.

This clonotype turned up a few times. The chain has TRBV5-1 and TRBJ1-1; TRBD1 matches at 10 bases. Germline lookup yields CDR1 SGHRS and CDR2 YFSETQ. V trimming: 0 bases; J trimming: 0 bases; junction bases outside the gene matches: 2. CDR3 length: 16 amino acids. CDR3 coding DNA: TGCGCCAGCAGCTTGGGGACAGGGGGAATGAACACTGAAGCTTTCTTT. Its protein is CASSLGTGGMNTEAFF.

Ten or more counts support this clonotype. The V and J genes are TRBV12-3 or TRBV12-4 and TRBJ1-4; a weak D match, TRBD1 (5 bases). This CDR3 is built from 14 residues. Trimming cost V 5 bases and J 7 bases, with 14 bases left between them. The CDR3 protein is CASSARGRAEKLFF. As DNA, the CDR3 is TGTGCCAGCAGTGCCCGGGGGAGAGCTGAAAAACTGTTTTTT.

Only a few counts were recorded for this clonotype. This rearrangement joins TRBV5-1 to TRBJ2-3; a weak D match, TRBD2 (6 bases). The V gene lost 0 bases and the J gene lost 1 base, with 6 bases spanning the gap. The CDR3 extends over 14 amino acids. Germline V CDR1 and CDR2: SGHRS, YFSETQ. CDR3 amino acids: CASSLGGGTDTQYF. CDR3 nucleotide sequence: TGCGCCAGCAGCTTGGGGGGGGGCACAGATACGCAGTATTTT. The whole variable domain, remainder taken from reference TRBV5-1 and TRBJ2-3, is KAGVTQTPRYLIKTRGQQVTLSCSPISGHRSVSWYQQTPGQGLQFLFEYFSETQRNKGNFPGRFSGRQFSNSRSEMNVSTLELGDSALYLCASSLGGGTDTQYFGPGTRLTVL.

In its sample, this clonotype was seen many times. This chain joins TRBV6-2 or TRBV6-3 and TRBJ2-7; D assignment may be TRBD1 or TRBD2 (5 bases each). The CDR3 spans 11 residues. Trimming pared 3 bases from V and 11 bases from J, leaving 11 bases between. In germline, CDR1 is MNHEY, CDR2 SVGEGT. The CDR3 sequence: CASSYLGPEYF. For the CDR3, the DNA is TGTGCCAGCAGTTATCTGGGACCGGAGTACTTC.

In this sample, this clonotype turned up many times. This sequence joins TRBV9 and TRBJ1-1; D call uncertain. Deletions cut 0 bases from V and 5 bases from J, with 8 bases between. Germline V gene data show CDR1 as SGDLS and CDR2 as YYNGEE. The CDR3 sequence is 13 residues long. This chain's CDR3 is CASSVVAGTEAFF. The CDR3 DNA is TGTGCCAGCAGCGTAGTCGCCGGAACTGAAGCTTTCTTT.

This chain joins TRBV4-1 and TRBJ2-4, with D hard to call. Germline V gives CDR1 MGHRA, CDR2 YSYEKL. The CDR3 is 17 residues long. Trimming left V 0 bases short and J 6 bases short, with 18 bases between. The CDR3 DNA follows: TGCGCCAGCAGCCAAGATAAACTCATACTAAGAGGAAACATTCAGTACTTC. This codes for CASSQDKLILRGNIQYF.

Ten or more counts support this clonotype. The CDR3 DNA reads as TGTGCCAGCAGTCTACGGACAGGGCGTTTCACTGAAGCTTTCTTT. Translated, it gives CASSLRTGRFTEAFF. The chain joins TRBV2 to TRBJ1-1; 8 bases fit TRBD1. Germline trimming cut 5 bases from V and 4 bases from J; bases unmatched to any gene: 9. The CDR3 spans 15 residues. Germline-derived CDR1 and CDR2 are SNHLY and FYNNEI.

There are many counts of this clonotype. The chain carries TRBV12-3 or TRBV12-4 and TRBJ1-1; possibly TRBD1 for D (6 bases). Trimming took 6 bases from V and 7 from J, leaving 21 bases between them. The CDR3 length is 15 residues. The CDR3 DNA reads as TGTGCCAGCAGATACGAGCCAGGGGCCTGGGGTGAAGCTTTCTTT. It codes for CASRYEPGAWGEAFF.

This clonotype was picked up many times. The rearrangement links TRBV12-3 or TRBV12-4 to TRBJ2-6, with a tentative D call TRBD1 (5 bases). The CDR3 contains 18 residues. V was cut by 6 bases and J by 0 bases, with 18 bases left in between. CDR3 in amino acids: CASSRPQGTPSGANVLTF. In nucleotides, the CDR3 is TGTGCCAGCAGCCGGCCTCAGGGTACTCCCTCTGGGGCCAACGTCCTGACTTTC.

Relative to its sample, this clonotype is medium-sized. This chain links TRBV2 with TRBJ2-6; 7 positions match TRBD1. Germline V gives CDR1 SNHLY, CDR2 FYNNEI. V lost 10 bases, J lost 0 bases, and 12 bases stayed unmatched. The CDR3 has 17 residues. CDR3 residues: CAIEKDRILSGANVLTF. The CDR3 DNA reads as TGTGCCATAGAGAAGGACAGGATCCTCTCTGGGGCCAACGTCCTGACTTTC.

This clonotype is deemed medium-sized. This sequence joins TRBV12-3 or TRBV12-4 and TRBJ1-5; D might be TRBD1 (5 bases). Trimming pared 0 bases from V and 4 bases from J, leaving 10 bases between. The CDR3 is 15 amino acids. CDR3: CASSLAMRGNQPQHF. Written as DNA, the CDR3 is TGTGCCAGCAGTTTAGCGATGAGGGGTAATCAGCCCCAGCATTTT.

In its sample, this clonotype was seen many times. This chain links TRBV7-9 with TRBJ2-6, with 10 bases fitting TRBD2. The CDR3 runs to 19 residues. Germline trimming cut 1 base from V and 3 bases from J; bases unmatched to any gene: 9. Germline V gene lookup returns CDR1 SEHNR and CDR2 FQNEAQ (reference sequence). This chain's CDR3 is CASSLDYHRTSGGANVLTF. CDR3 DNA: TGTGCCAGCAGCTTAGACTACCACCGGACTAGCGGTGGGGCCAACGTCCTGACTTTC. Filled out from reference TRBV7-9 and TRBJ2-6, the complete variable domain reads DTGVSQNPRHKITKRGQNVTFRCDPISEHNRLYWYRQTLGQGPEFLTYFQNEAQLEKSRLLSDRFSAERPKGSFSTLEIQRTEQGDSAMYLCASSLDYHRTSGGANVLTFGAGSRLTVL.

This clonotype is judged medium-sized. The chain links TRBV28 to TRBJ1-2, with 10 bases that match TRBD1. Germline CDR1 MDHEN, CDR2 SYDVKM. The CDR3 spans 14 residues. The J segment lost 8 bases and the V segment lost 6 bases, leaving 9 bases of the junction unmatched. The CDR3 loop is CASRLLGQGGGYTF. As DNA, the CDR3 is TGTGCCAGCAGGCTTCTTGGACAGGGGGGAGGCTACACCTTC.

Judged by abundance, this clonotype is medium-sized. At one of its ends the junction is not consistent with the germline gene, which may arise from a read error. The chain combines TRBV29-1 with TRBJ1-1; D uncertain. This CDR3 is built from 13 residues. Germline V gene data show CDR1 as SQVTM and CDR2 as ANQGSEA. CDR3 region: CSVMTNRNSEAFF. The CDR3 bases are TGCAGCGTTATGACGAACCGGAACAGTGAAGCTTTCTTT.

This clonotype was seen many times. The chain combines TRBV12-3 or TRBV12-4 with TRBJ1-2, with a possible D match to TRBD1 (5 bases). The CDR3 is 13 residues long. Trimming cost V 6 bases and J 1 base, with 9 bases left between them. Written as DNA, the CDR3 is TGTGCCAGCAGCTCAGGGAATAACTATGGCTACACCTTC. It translates to CASSSGNNYGYTF.

This clonotype is categorized as medium-sized (0.01 to 0.1%). This rearrangement joins TRBV29-1 to TRBJ2-2; no firm D call. Germline V gives CDR1 SQVTM, CDR2 ANQGSEA. The CDR3 is made up of 13 amino acids. Deletions cut 5 bases from V and 5 bases from J, with 12 bases between. This chain's CDR3 is CSVLITITGELFF. The CDR3 DNA is TGCAGCGTTCTCATCACCATTACCGGGGAGCTGTTTTTT.

This clonotype was counted many times. V usage is TRBV3-1 and J usage is TRBJ2-3; D call uncertain. Trimming stripped 4 bases from V and 1 base from J, with 15 bases between. The CDR3 has 16 residues. Germline CDR1 reads LGHDT; CDR2 reads YNNKEL (reference sequence). CDR3 nucleotide sequence: TGTGCCAGCAGCCCCTTGACTCATCACCGCACAGATACGCAGTATTTT. Translation gives CASSPLTHHRTDTQYF.